What follows are 5 T cell receptor beta chains derived from one specimen sequenced in a study of CD8+ T cells in alopecia areata. Treatment in this sample: oral pan-JAK inhibitor, 5-10 mg twice daily. RNA extraction and reverse transcription yielded cDNA as sequencing template. Generated by immunoSEQ multiplex PCR, the TCRdb table keeps only in-frame clones and is missing some. The sample yields about 190,000 clones, roughly 70% seen once. Sequencing was performed on CD4+ T cells sorted from blood, taken at approximately week 50, from a patient treated with tofacitinib. These receptors all come from a human donor with alopecia areata.

There are a few counts of this clone. The chain has TRBV10-3 and TRBJ1-5; 7 nucleotides line up with TRBD1. CDR3 length equals 13 residues. The germline V gene has CDR1 ENHRY and CDR2 SYGVKD. As DNA, the CDR3 is TGTGCGAGCGGACAGGAACCCAATCAGCCCCAGCATTTT. Its translation: CASGQEPNQPQHF.

The V and J genes are TRBV28 and TRBJ1-2, with D possibly TRBD1 on 6 matching bases. This CDR3 has 16 residues. Germline CDR1 and CDR2: MDHEN and SYDVKM. V lost 1 base and J lost 3, with 15 bases in between. The CDR3 nucleotides are TGTGCCAGCAGTTTATCGACAAGACAGGCCCACTATGGCTACACCTTC. Amino acid sequence: CASSLSTRQAHYGYTF.

The rearrangement links TRBV15 to TRBJ1-2; TRBD1 is a possible D gene (5 bases). CDR1 LNHNV and CDR2 YYDKDF come from the germline V gene (reference sequence). V lost 0 bases to trimming and J lost 4 bases, with 6 bases between them. The CDR3 sequence is 13 residues long. Written as DNA, the CDR3 is TGTGCCACCAGCAGAGATGACAGCTATGGCTACACCTTC. It is translated as CATSRDDSYGYTF. Full variable domain (missing parts from reference TRBV15 and TRBJ1-2): DAMVIQNPRYQVTQFGKPVTLSCSQTLNHNVMYWYQQKSSQAPKLLFHYYDKDFNNEADTPDNFQSRRPNTSFCFLDIRSPGLGDTAMYLCATSRDDSYGYTFGSGTRLTVV.

The V and J genes are TRBV5-6 and TRBJ1-5; a possible D gene is TRBD1 (5 bases). The CDR3 is 13 amino acids. Germline V gene sequence: CDR1 SGHDT, CDR2 YYEEEE. V lost 3 bases to trimming and J lost 12 bases, with 16 bases between them. As DNA, the CDR3 is TGTGCCAGCAGCTCTCTAGCGGGGCTACACCAGCATTTT. This encodes CASSSLAGLHQHF.

The genes are TRBV29-1 and TRBJ2-6, with D tentatively TRBD1 or TRBD2 (6 bases each). The CDR3 spans 13 residues. The V end lost 5 bases, the J end lost 4 bases, and 9 bases lay between the germline ends. Germline CDR1 is SQVTM and CDR2 is ANQGSEA. The CDR3 loop is CSVRGAGANVLTF. The CDR3 DNA is TGCAGCGTTAGGGGGGCCGGGGCCAACGTCCTGACTTTC.